The 13 T cell receptor beta chains given below trace back to one sample, sequenced in a study of PD-L1 blockade in urothelial cancer. Repertoires were generated with immunoSEQ multiplex PCR, while TCRdb's copy carries only in-frame clones and drops some. The repertoire includes about 26,000 clones, approximately 86% of them detected once, and roughly 31% sits in the top ten. Sequences were derived from PBMCs, sampled around atezolizumab (anti-PD-L1) treatment. These receptors were collected from a man aged 60 to 75 with urothelial cancer.

This chain uses TRBV7-2 with TRBJ2-3; D is unclear. From germline, CDR1 is SGHTA and CDR2 FQGNSA. V was trimmed by 5 bases and J by 0 bases, leaving 12 bases between them. The CDR3 runs to 15 residues. The CDR3 sequence is CASSASSLSTDTQYF. The CDR3 DNA sequence: TGTGCCAGCAGCGCAAGTAGCCTCAGCACAGATACGCAGTATTTT.

This clone showed up just once. An end of the junction differs from the germline gene, which may be a read error. CDR3 bases: TGTGCCAGCAGCCCACTCGGGACAGGGTCCTCCGAGCAGTACTTC. This sequence encodes CASSPLGTGSSEQYF. This sequence joins TRBV11-1 and TRBJ2-7, with TRBD1 identical over 9 bases. Germline-derived CDR1 and CDR2 are SGHAT and FQDESV (reference sequence). The CDR3 sequence is 15 residues long.

This chain uses TRBV19 with TRBJ2-3, with TRBD1 identical over 12 bases. This CDR3 region has 16 residues. Germline CDR1 is LNHDA and CDR2 is SQIVND (reference sequence). V lost 4 bases, J lost 4 bases, and 6 bases stayed unmatched. The CDR3 here is CASSTRDRGRPDTQYF. The CDR3 bases are TGTGCCAGTAGTACCCGGGACAGGGGGCGCCCAGATACGCAGTATTTT. Using reference TRBV19 and TRBJ2-3 for the parts outside the CDR3, the full variable domain is DGGITQSPKYLFRKEGQNVTLSCEQNLNHDAMYWYRQDPGQGLRLIYYSQIVNDFQKGDIAEGYSVSREKKESFPLTVTSAQKNPTAFYLCASSTRDRGRPDTQYFGPGTRLTVL.

V gene TRBV5-1 combines with J gene TRBJ2-2; 8 bases align to TRBD2. Germline V CDR1 and CDR2: SGHRS, YFSETQ. This CDR3 has 15 residues. After removal of 0 bases from V and 3 bases from J, the junction contained 1 base not matched to a gene. The CDR3 sequence is CASSLAAGDTGELFF. The CDR3 DNA is TGCGCCAGCAGCTTGGCAGCGGGAGACACCGGGGAGCTGTTTTTT.

Here the CDR3 reads CASSESSSGNTIYF. Written as DNA, the CDR3 is TGCGCCAGCAGCGAATCGTCTAGTGGAAACACCATATATTTT. The chain carries TRBV5-1 and TRBJ1-3; D gene unclear. Germline V lookup: CDR1 SGHRS, CDR2 YFSETQ. Trimming stripped 4 bases from V and 3 bases from J, with 11 bases between. The CDR3 is 14 amino acids.

V and J are TRBV19 and TRBJ2-5; no firm D call. Trimming removed 6 bases from V and 7 bases from J, with 12 bases in between. This CDR3 has 12 amino acids. Germline V gene data show CDR1 as LNHDA and CDR2 as SQIVND (reference sequence). The DNA of the CDR3 is TGTGCCAGTAGGAGTACTGGCGGGACCCAGTACTTC. Translation: CASRSTGGTQYF. Full variable domain (remainder filled in from reference TRBV19 and TRBJ2-5): DGGITQSPKYLFRKEGQNVTLSCEQNLNHDAMYWYRQDPGQGLRLIYYSQIVNDFQKGDIAEGYSVSREKKESFPLTVTSAQKNPTAFYLCASRSTGGTQYFGPGTRLLVL.

The chain employs TRBV6-5 and TRBJ2-5; tentative D call: TRBD2 (5 bases). Per germline, CDR1 MNHEY and CDR2 SVGAGI. The CDR3 has 14 amino acids. Trimming took 2 bases from V and 2 from J, leaving 9 bases between them. The CDR3 sequence: CASSYTLAQETQYF. CDR3 DNA sequence: TGTGCCAGCAGTTACACGCTAGCACAAGAGACCCAGTACTTC.

The rearrangement joins TRBV30 to TRBJ1-1; no reliable D call. The CDR3 is 11 amino acids. Trimming took off 4 bases at V and 10 bases at J, with 13 bases between the two ends. Germline V gene sequence: CDR1 GTSNPN, CDR2 SVGIG (reference sequence). The CDR3 DNA sequence: TGTGCCTGGAATAAACAGTTCGGAGCTTTCTTT. Translating it yields CAWNKQFGAFF.

The chain couples TRBV11-2 to TRBJ1-2; weak D call: TRBD1 (5 bases). V lost 5 bases to trimming and J lost 4 bases, with 17 bases between them. Germline V gene lookup returns CDR1 SGHAT and CDR2 FQNNGV. This CDR3 has 15 amino acids. CDR3 coding DNA: TGTGCCAGCAGCCTCATTGGACATCCAGCCTATGGCTACACCTTC. Its protein is CASSLIGHPAYGYTF.

The gene calls are TRBV5-4 and TRBJ1-2; D is uncertain. Germline V gene lookup returns CDR1 SGHNT and CDR2 YYREEE (reference sequence). V was shortened by 4 bases and J by 4 bases, with 14 bases between the two germline ends. This CDR3 has 14 amino acids. CDR3 loop: CASSLPETRYGYTF. The CDR3 DNA reads as TGTGCCAGCAGCCTTCCAGAGACACGCTATGGCTACACCTTC.

The chain combines TRBV7-8 with TRBJ1-1; TRBD1 matches 7 bases. The CDR3 sequence is 15 residues long. J lost 4 bases, V lost 4 bases, and 9 bases had no gene match. Germline lookup yields CDR1 SGHVS and CDR2 FQNEAQ. CDR3 DNA sequence: TGTGCCAGCAGCTCGACAGGGTTTACTGGCACTGAAGCTTTCTTT. It is translated as CASSSTGFTGTEAFF.

The V call is TRBV28, the J call TRBJ1-2, with 9 bases aligning to TRBD1. Losses at the gene ends were 4 bases for V and 5 bases for J; bases not matched to a gene: 8. Germline assignment: CDR1 MDHEN and CDR2 SYDVKM. The CDR3 loop spans 15 amino acids. The CDR3 DNA follows: TGTGCCAGCAGTTCCCGGGACAGGGATGGGTATGGCTACACCTTC. This encodes CASSSRDRDGYGYTF.

The genes are TRBV10-1 and TRBJ2-7; possibly TRBD2 for D (5 bases). Trimming pared 2 bases from V and 5 bases from J, leaving 16 bases between. The CDR3 is made up of 15 amino acids. Germline CDR1 is WNHNN and CDR2 is SYGVQD (reference sequence). The CDR3 DNA is TGCGCCAGCAGTGAGGACGGGCTAGCTTCGGACGAGCAGTACTTC. Translation: CASSEDGLASDEQYF.